This TCR beta chain was captured in a study of blood T cell repertoires in COVID-19. About the study: PBMCs, B-cell-depleted T cells, or T cells provided the cDNA or gDNA that made up the material.

Germline assignment: CDR1 LNHNV and CDR2 YYDKDF (reference sequence). This CDR3 comprises 15 residues. The trim removed 4 bases at V and 1 base at J, leaving 2 bases unmatched. Original data processing: Counts of nucleated cells, estimated from reference gene primer amplification, were obtained. The assay was immunoSEQ multiplex PCR, and TCRdb's table has in-frame clones only and misses some. V, J and clone size are taken as reported in that table, and D and trimming were inferred from the DNA itself. This sample has about 380,000 clones, with roughly four fifths found just once. The TCR sequence derives from a human donor with acute or convalescent COVID-19. The donor label of this sample is uncertain. This chain uses TRBV15 with TRBJ2-4; 9 nucleotides agree with TRBD1. The sequenced sample was peripheral blood. The DNA for the CDR3 is TGTGCCACCAGCAAGGACAGGGGTGCCAAAAACATTCAGTACTTC. This sequence encodes CATSKDRGAKNIQYF. The complete variable domain, with remaining parts taken from reference TRBV15 and TRBJ2-4, reads DAMVIQNPRYQVTQFGKPVTLSCSQTLNHNVMYWYQQKSSQAPKLLFHYYDKDFNNEADTPDNFQSRRPNTSFCFLDIRSPGLGDTAMYLCATSKDRGAKNIQYFGAGTRLSVL.